This TCR beta chain was sequenced in a study of control samples from healthy donors and cancer patients. This CDR3 has 18 residues. Trimming at V came to 5 bases and at J to 0 bases, leaving 13 bases not matched to a gene. In germline, CDR1 is SGHNT, CDR2 YENEEA. Sequencing used immunoSEQ multiplex PCR; TCRdb keeps in-frame clones, though not all of them. The sample shows roughly 150,000 clones, 90% to 95% of them seen only once. The TCR sequence derives from a woman in her twenties or thirties in good health. Sequencing was done on a sample of blood. V usage is TRBV11-3 and J usage is TRBJ2-3; 8 nucleotides agree with TRBD2. CDR3 protein: CASSLSIFPSGSTDTQYF. The CDR3 nucleotides are TGTGCCAGCAGCCTTAGTATCTTCCCTAGCGGGAGCACAGATACGCAGTATTTT.